This T cell receptor beta chain stems from a study of identical twins. The germline gives CDR1 SGHRS, CDR2 YFSETQ. CDR3 size: 19 residues. Trimming took 4 bases from V and 1 from J, leaving 26 bases between them. From the 5' RACE reads, TCRdb called clonotypes with MiXCR, one entry per CDR3 protein. The data hold some 1,700,000 distinct CDR3 sequences, with under 35% observed a single time. The chain joins TRBV5-1 to TRBJ1-1; D is perhaps TRBD1 (6 bases). The sequenced sample was cord blood. This sequence was found in a newborn girl in good health. The CDR3, as DNA: TGCGCCAGCAGCATTGTGAGGTCAGGGGAACCCAGAAGGAACACTGAAGCTTTCTTT. It is translated as CASSIVRSGEPRRNTEAFF.